The 21 T cell receptor beta chains given below trace back to one sample, sequenced in a study of cytomegalovirus exposure and HLA in healthy donors. The primer mix had 60 Vbeta and 13 Jbeta primers. TCRdb's table, derived via immunoSEQ multiplex PCR, lists solely in-frame clones and lacks some. The sample shows more than 75,000 clones, and approximately 15% sits with its ten largest clones. The sequenced sample consisted of PBMCs. These receptors originate from a man aged 45-65 years in good health and CMV-seropositive.

A note on this clone: Distinct nucleotide sequences in the sample also encode this CDR3. This chain connects TRBV5-1 to TRBJ2-3; 9 positions agree with TRBD1. CDR3 size: 14 residues. CDR1 and CDR2 (germline): SGHRS, YFSETQ. V lost 4 bases and J lost 3; bases outside the gene matches: 3. The CDR3 region is CASSLGTGTDTQYF. CDR3 bases: TGCGCCAGCAGCCTAGGGACAGGGACAGATACGCAGTATTTT.

The chain employs TRBV6-5 and TRBJ2-5, with TRBD1 matching 8 bases. Germline V gene data show CDR1 as MNHEY and CDR2 as SVGAGI. The ends lost 6 bases at V and 1 base at J; junction bases unmatched: 4. The CDR3 length is 14 residues. Here the CDR3 DNA reads TGTGCCAGCAGGACAGGGGTCACCCAAGAGACCCAGTACTTC. Its translation: CASRTGVTQETQYF.

The chain couples TRBV19 to TRBJ2-5; D might be TRBD1 (6 bases). The CDR3 spans 15 residues. V gave up 4 bases and J gave up 3 bases, with 15 bases separating them. Germline lookup yields CDR1 LNHDA and CDR2 SQIVND (reference sequence). CDR3 protein: CASSTGHNEKETQYF. The CDR3 nucleotides read TGTGCCAGTAGTACGGGACACAATGAGAAAGAGACCCAGTACTTC. The full variable domain, with the rest looked up from reference TRBV19 and TRBJ2-5, is DGGITQSPKYLFRKEGQNVTLSCEQNLNHDAMYWYRQDPGQGLRLIYYSQIVNDFQKGDIAEGYSVSREKKESFPLTVTSAQKNPTAFYLCASSTGHNEKETQYFGPGTRLLVL.

The chain couples TRBV10-3 to TRBJ2-7, with TRBD2 matching over 11 bases. Germline V gene lookup returns CDR1 ENHRY and CDR2 SYGVKD. V lost 0 bases and J lost 5; bases outside the gene matches: 9. The CDR3 covers 17 residues. The CDR3 is CAISESVSTSGMDEQYF. In DNA form, the CDR3 reads TGTGCCATCAGTGAGTCGGTCTCGACTAGCGGGATGGACGAGCAGTACTTC.

V gene TRBV11-3 combines with J gene TRBJ1-1; D is uncertain. Per the germline V gene, CDR1 is SGHNT and CDR2 is YENEEA. The CDR3 length is 14 residues. V lost 5 bases, J lost 4 bases, and 14 bases lay in between. The CDR3 protein is CASSPRDYGTEAFF. The CDR3 DNA is TGTGCCAGCAGCCCGCGAGATTACGGCACTGAAGCTTTCTTT.

This rearrangement joins TRBV10-1 to TRBJ1-1; no firm D call. Looked up from germline, CDR1 is WNHNN and CDR2 is SYGVQD (reference sequence). The CDR3 is 13 residues long. Trimming removed 7 bases at V and 3 bases at J, with 12 bases between. As DNA, the CDR3 is TGCGCCAGCAAGGAGACTGTTGACACTGAAGCTTTCTTT. Its translation is CASKETVDTEAFF.

The gene calls are TRBV15 and TRBJ2-1, with 9 bases that match TRBD2. Germline loops: CDR1 LNHNV, CDR2 YYDKDF (reference sequence). CDR3 length: 15 residues. V was pared by 1 base and J by 6 bases, with 4 bases of the junction left unmatched. The chain's CDR3 is CATSRAGGRANEQFF. The CDR3 region has the DNA TGTGCCACCAGCAGAGCCGGCGGGAGGGCCAATGAGCAGTTCTTC.

This chain joins TRBV9 and TRBJ1-1, with 8 bases lining up with TRBD1. This CDR3 is built from 16 residues. CDR1 and CDR2 (germline): SGDLS, YYNGEE. Trimming cost V 4 bases and J 1 base; bases outside gene matches: 9. CDR3 loop: CASSTPTGAKNTEAFF. For the CDR3, the DNA is TGTGCCAGCAGCACCCCGACAGGGGCAAAGAACACTGAAGCTTTCTTT.

This chain links TRBV18 with TRBJ2-2; the D gene is possibly TRBD2 (5 bases). The V end lost 1 base, the J end lost 1 base, and 10 bases lay between the germline ends. CDR1 KGHSH and CDR2 LQKENI come from the germline V gene. The CDR3 length is 16 residues. Here the CDR3 DNA reads TGTGCCAGCTCACCACAAGGGAGAGGGAACACCGGGGAGCTGTTTTTT. Translated: CASSPQGRGNTGELFF.

This chain joins TRBV18 and TRBJ2-1; 10 bases fit TRBD2. Germline loops: CDR1 KGHSH, CDR2 LQKENI. There are 17 residues in the CDR3. J was trimmed by 8 bases and V by 2 bases; bases with no gene match: 12. In DNA form, the CDR3 reads TGTGCCAGCTCACCAAACACCCTAGCGGGAGATACAGATGAGCAGTTCTTC. It translates to CASSPNTLAGDTDEQFF.

The chain combines TRBV7-6 with TRBJ2-5; D is undetermined. V was trimmed by 4 bases and J by 5 bases, leaving 14 bases between them. The germline V gene encodes CDR1 SGHVS and CDR2 FNYEAQ. The CDR3 loop spans 14 amino acids. In nucleotides, the CDR3 is TGTGCCAGCAGCTCCATGGCCCCCCCCGAGACCCAGTACTTC. Amino acids: CASSSMAPPETQYF.

V usage is TRBV30 and J usage is TRBJ2-7, with D perhaps TRBD2 (7 bases). CDR1 and CDR2 from the germline V gene are GTSNPN and SVGIG (reference sequence). CDR3 length: 15 residues. The V gene lost 2 bases and the J gene lost 3 bases, with 17 bases spanning the gap. DNA of the CDR3: TGTGCCTGGAGTCCTCCAGGGGAGGGGGGCTACGAGCAGTACTTC. This encodes CAWSPPGEGGYEQYF.

This rearrangement joins TRBV15 to TRBJ2-5; the match to TRBD1 covers 8 bases. Trimming at V came to 5 bases and at J to 3 bases, leaving 2 bases not matched to a gene. The V gene's germline CDR1 is LNHNV and CDR2 YYDKDF (reference sequence). The CDR3 loop spans 13 amino acids. CDR3 sequence: CATSDRGEETQYF. The CDR3 nucleotides are TGTGCCACCAGCGACAGGGGCGAAGAGACCCAGTACTTC.

The V call is TRBV5-1, the J call TRBJ2-3, with 16 bases lining up with TRBD2. V was pared by 4 bases and J by 7 bases, with 9 bases of the junction left unmatched. The germline V gene has CDR1 SGHRS and CDR2 YFSETQ. The CDR3 runs to 17 residues. The CDR3 loop reads CASSLGTSGRGINTQYF. For the CDR3, the DNA is TGCGCCAGCAGCCTCGGGACTAGCGGGAGGGGTATCAATACGCAGTATTTT.

The chain carries TRBV6-1 and TRBJ1-3; D may be TRBD1 (6 bases). Trimming removed 1 base at V and 0 bases at J, with 7 bases between. CDR3 length: 15 amino acids. CDR1 is MNHNS, CDR2 SASEGT, per germline. The CDR3 region is CASSEGQASGNTIYF. The DNA for the CDR3 is TGTGCCAGCAGTGAAGGACAGGCCTCTGGAAACACCATATATTTT.

The CDR3: CASSPGLDRGGTGELFF. The CDR3 DNA reads as TGTGCCAGCTCACCAGGACTAGACCGAGGGGGCACCGGGGAGCTGTTTTTT. The chain links TRBV18 to TRBJ2-2, with a possible D match to TRBD2 (7 bases). The CDR3 sequence is 17 residues long. V lost 2 bases, J lost 4 bases, and 17 bases lay in between. From germline, CDR1 is KGHSH and CDR2 LQKENI. The complete variable domain, with remaining parts taken from reference TRBV18 and TRBJ2-2, reads NAGVMQNPRHLVRRRGQEARLRCSPMKGHSHVYWYRQLPEEGLKFMVYLQKENIIDESGMPKERFSAEFPKEGPSILRIQQVVRGDSAAYFCASSPGLDRGGTGELFFGEGSRLTVL.

The rearrangement links TRBV7-9 to TRBJ2-7; D unclear. This CDR3 region has 13 residues. V was cut by 8 bases and J by 2 bases, with 13 bases left in between. Germline lookup yields CDR1 SEHNR and CDR2 FQNEAQ (reference sequence). The CDR3 is CASAPDLAYEQYF. The CDR3 DNA reads as TGTGCCAGCGCCCCCGACTTGGCCTACGAGCAGTACTTC. Together with reference TRBV7-9 and TRBJ2-7, the CDR3 gives the full variable domain: DTGVSQNPRHKITKRGQNVTFRCDPISEHNRLYWYRQTLGQGPEFLTYFQNEAQLEKSRLLSDRFSAERPKGSFSTLEIQRTEQGDSAMYLCASAPDLAYEQYFGPGTRLTVT.

The chain uses TRBV5-6 and TRBJ1-5; 8 bases agree with TRBD1. The germline CDR1 and CDR2 sequences are SGHDT and YYEEEE. The CDR3 covers 16 residues. Trimming at V came to 4 bases and at J to 4 bases, leaving 10 bases not matched to a gene. The CDR3 region is CASSVSRGHRNQPQHF. The CDR3 coding sequence is TGTGCCAGCAGCGTTTCCAGGGGGCATCGGAATCAGCCCCAGCATTTT. The whole variable domain, remainder taken from reference TRBV5-6 and TRBJ1-5, is DAGVTQSPTHLIKTRGQQVTLRCSPKSGHDTVSWYQQALGQGPQFIFQYYEEEERQRGNFPDRFSGHQFPNYSSELNVNALLLGDSALYLCASSVSRGHRNQPQHFGDGTRLSIL.

J is TRBJ2-2 and V is TRBV6-4; 9 positions match TRBD2. Trimming removed 6 bases from V and 0 bases from J; junction bases left unmatched: 2. Germline V gene sequence: CDR1 MRHNA, CDR2 SNTAGT. The CDR3 sequence is 15 residues long. The CDR3 region is CASRPSGTNTGELFF. The CDR3 DNA reads TGTGCCAGCAGACCTAGCGGGACGAACACCGGGGAGCTGTTTTTT.

The V gene is TRBV29-1, the J gene TRBJ1-4; maybe TRBD1 (6 bases). V was clipped by 4 bases and J by 11 bases, with 20 bases between them. This CDR3 contains 14 residues. Per the germline V gene, CDR1 is SQVTM and CDR2 is ANQGSEA. The CDR3 DNA is TGCAGCGTTGTTTGGCCCCCAGGTAGGGGGAAACTGTTTTTT. Translated: CSVVWPPGRGKLFF.

The rearrangement links TRBV4-3 to TRBJ1-6, with TRBD1 identical over 8 bases. This CDR3 is 17 amino acids long. Per the germline V gene, CDR1 is LGHNA and CDR2 is YSLEER. Losses at the gene ends were 5 bases for V and 3 bases for J; bases not matched to a gene: 9. The CDR3, as DNA: TGCGCCAGCAGCTTGAGGACAGGGTCCCTCTATAATTCACCCCTCCACTTT. This sequence encodes CASSLRTGSLYNSPLHF.